Sequencing of this T cell receptor (beta chain) was carried out in a study of cytomegalovirus exposure and HLA in healthy donors. Study in general: The use of the same platform for the 90 to 150 validation repertoires and the roughly 700 first-cohort repertoires was reported by a later analysis.

V was pared by 7 bases and J by 0 bases, with 14 bases between. CDR1 SGHRS and CDR2 YFSETQ come from the germline V gene. The CDR3 is made up of 15 amino acids. Details on this clone: Its target is not known.

Study-wide findings and caveats: The authors listed 150 or so TCR beta chains as cytomegalovirus-associated. In the 95 to 150 validation repertoires, approximately 94% of cluster scores exceeded 0, per a later analysis.

Method: immunoSEQ multiplex PCR; TCRdb's copy keeps in-frame clones and lacks some. The table shows 150,000 to 250,000 clones, with around 80% occurring only once. Among the approximately 110 subjects of the validation cohort, separate from the approximately 660-subject first cohort, were the donors. The J gene is TRBJ2-1, the V gene TRBV5-1; D perhaps matches TRBD2 (5 bases). The TCR comes from a woman under 40 in good health and CMV-seronegative. What was sequenced was PBMCs. DNA of the CDR3: TGCGCCAGCGTCCCGGACTTTAGCTCCTACAATGAGCAGTTCTTC. This gives the protein CASVPDFSSYNEQFF.